Listed below are T cell receptor beta chains from one sample, sequenced in a study of T-cell reconstitution after alpha-beta-depleted transplantation in children. Using its own MiXCR run on the PCR reads, TCRdb lists one record per CDR3 protein. The table shows approximately 190,000 distinct CDR3 sequences, with about 6% occurring only once. The sample was PBMCs, taken before TCRalphabeta/CD19-depleted stem cell transplant. All receptors derive from a girl under three years old with combined immunodeficiency, due to receive a stem cell transplant. The CDR3 runs from the conserved cysteine through the conserved F or W. D genes are given only for firm matches. Some rows mark clone size as missing; the rest say once, few, many or name a class of expanded clone.

V	size	D	J	CDR3	DNA
TRBV2	many	-	TRBJ2-1	CASSFSERIYNEQFF	TGTGCCAGCTCGTTTAGTGAACGGATATACAATGAGCAGTTCTTC
TRBV15	many	-	TRBJ2-1	CATSRQPVLADNEQFF	TGTGCCACCAGCAGACAACCCGTCCTAGCTGACAATGAGCAGTTCTTC
TRBV6-1	-	TRBD1	TRBJ2-1	CASSGQGGYNEQFF	TGTGCCAGCAGCGGACAGGGGGGATACAATGAGCAGTTCTTC
TRBV3-1	few	-	TRBJ2-1	CASSQVTLAEQFF	TGTGCCAGCAGCCAAGTAACCCTAGCGGAGCAGTTCTTC
TRBV5-1	many	TRBD1	TRBJ2-7	CASSIGQGYDEQYF	TGCGCCAGCAGCATCGGACAGGGTTACGACGAGCAGTACTTC
TRBV6-5	many	TRBD1	TRBJ2-1	CASSRYRDSDYNEQFF	TGTGCCAGCAGTCGTTACCGGGACAGCGATTACAATGAGCAGTTCTTC
TRBV4-2	many	-	TRBJ2-1	CASSQDLNSYNEQFF	TGTGCCAGCAGCCAAGATCTCAACAGCTACAATGAGCAGTTCTTC
TRBV6-5	many	-	TRBJ2-2	CASSYTSLSTGGSSGELFF	TGTGCCAGCAGTTACACGAGTCTTTCGACAGGTGGAAGCTCCGGGGAGCTGTTTTTT
TRBV4-1	many	-	TRBJ2-6	CASSQGAGVSGANVLTF	TGCGCCAGCAGCCAAGGCGCAGGAGTATCTGGGGCCAACGTCCTGACTTTC
TRBV12-3/TRBV12-4	many	-	TRBJ2-3	CASSFDVSTDTQYF	TGTGCCAGCAGTTTCGACGTATCCACAGATACGCAGTATTTT
TRBV12-3/TRBV12-4	many	-	TRBJ1-1	CASSFNQGGEAFF	TGTGCCAGCAGTTTTAACCAGGGTGGTGAAGCTTTCTTT
TRBV15	-	TRBD2	TRBJ2-2	CATSRALLNSGAGGELFF	TGTGCCACCAGCAGAGCGTTACTTAACAGCGGGGCTGGCGGGGAGCTGTTTTTT
TRBV6-5	many	TRBD1	TRBJ2-7	CASSYFGTGDYEQYF	TGTGCCAGCAGTTACTTCGGGACAGGGGACTACGAGCAGTACTTC
TRBV27	many	-	TRBJ2-1	CASSLRASYNEQFF	TGTGCCAGCAGTTTGCGGGCATCCTACAATGAGCAGTTCTTC
TRBV7-9	-	TRBD2	TRBJ2-4	CASSLAGLASGDIQYF	TGTGCCAGCAGCTTAGCGGGACTAGCGTCTGGGGACATTCAGTACTTC
TRBV29-1	many	-	TRBJ2-1	CSVDLPSESYNEQFF	TGCAGCGTTGATTTGCCTAGCGAGTCCTACAATGAGCAGTTCTTC
TRBV5-1	many	TRBD2	TRBJ2-2	CASSSRLAGVTGELFF	TGCGCCAGCAGCTCTCGACTAGCGGGAGTCACCGGGGAGCTGTTTTTT
TRBV28	many	-	TRBJ2-7	CASSRTPASYEQYF	TGTGCCAGCAGCCGGACACCCGCTTCCTACGAGCAGTACTTC
TRBV7-6	many	-	TRBJ2-7	CASSLAGGSLLGEQYF	TGTGCCAGCAGCTTAGCTGGGGGGTCCCTCCTTGGCGAGCAGTACTTC
TRBV7-2	-	TRBD2	TRBJ2-1	CASSLATLAEYNEQFF	TGTGCCAGCAGCTTAGCTACTCTAGCGGAGTACAATGAGCAGTTCTTC
TRBV7-8	many	-	TRBJ2-3	CASSLRLGAGRGDTQYF	TGTGCCAGCAGCTTAAGGTTGGGGGCGGGGAGAGGAGATACGCAGTATTTT
TRBV7-9	many	-	TRBJ2-1	CASLGGYNEQFF	TGTGCCAGCCTCGGCGGATACAATGAGCAGTTCTTC
TRBV10-3	many	-	TRBJ1-2	CAISAGYGYTF	TGTGCCATCAGTGCGGGCTATGGCTACACCTTC
TRBV5-1	many	-	TRBJ2-1	CASSLQGASYNEQFF	TGCGCCAGCAGCTTACAGGGAGCCAGTTACAATGAGCAGTTCTTC
TRBV12-3/TRBV12-4	many	-	TRBJ2-5	CASSFTGETQYF	TGTGCCAGCAGCTTCACAGGGGAGACCCAGTACTTC
TRBV6-5	many	-	TRBJ2-7	CASSYHGASYEQYF	TGTGCCAGCAGTTACCACGGCGCCTCCTACGAGCAGTACTTC